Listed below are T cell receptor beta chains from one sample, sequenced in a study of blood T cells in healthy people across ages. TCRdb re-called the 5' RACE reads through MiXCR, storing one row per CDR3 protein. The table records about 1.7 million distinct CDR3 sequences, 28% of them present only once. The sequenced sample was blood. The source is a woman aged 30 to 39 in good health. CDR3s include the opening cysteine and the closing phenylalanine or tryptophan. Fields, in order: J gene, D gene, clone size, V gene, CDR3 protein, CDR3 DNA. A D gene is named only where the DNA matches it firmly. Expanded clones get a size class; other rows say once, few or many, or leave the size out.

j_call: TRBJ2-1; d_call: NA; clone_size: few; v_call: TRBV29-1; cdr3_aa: CGVGVDNEQFF; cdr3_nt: TGCGGCGTCGGGGTGGACAATGAGCAGTTCTTC
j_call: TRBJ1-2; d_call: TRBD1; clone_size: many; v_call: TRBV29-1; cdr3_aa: CSVEKSGGYGYTF; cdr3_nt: TGCAGCGTTGAAAAGTCAGGGGGCTATGGCTACACCTTC
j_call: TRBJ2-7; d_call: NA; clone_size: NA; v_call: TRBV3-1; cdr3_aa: CASSQLLRQASYEQYF; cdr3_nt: TGTGCCAGCAGCCAACTCCTCCGTCAGGCCTCCTACGAGCAGTACTTC
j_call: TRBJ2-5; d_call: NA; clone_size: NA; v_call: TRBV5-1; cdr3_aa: CASSLAGVAWGQETQYF; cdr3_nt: TGCGCCAGCAGCTTGGCCGGAGTAGCGTGGGGCCAAGAGACCCAGTACTTC
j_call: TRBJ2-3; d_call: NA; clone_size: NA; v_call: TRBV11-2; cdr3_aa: CASSSQGLSTDTQYF; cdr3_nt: TGTGCCAGCAGCTCCCAGGGGCTCAGCACAGATACGCAGTATTTT
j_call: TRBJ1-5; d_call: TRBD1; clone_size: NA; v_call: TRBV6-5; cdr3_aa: CASRKDRDRPQHF; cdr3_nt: TGTGCCAGCAGGAAGGACAGGGATCGGCCCCAGCATTTT
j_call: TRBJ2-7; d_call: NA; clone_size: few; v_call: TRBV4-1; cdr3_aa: CASSPFPRRGPLYEQYF; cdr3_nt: TGCGCCAGCAGTCCATTTCCGAGGCGGGGGCCCCTCTACGAGCAGTACTTC
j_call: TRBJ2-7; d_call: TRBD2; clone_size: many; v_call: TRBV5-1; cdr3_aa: CASSLPGTSGIQQYF; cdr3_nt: TGCGCCAGCAGCTTGCCAGGGACTAGCGGGATCCAGCAGTACTTC
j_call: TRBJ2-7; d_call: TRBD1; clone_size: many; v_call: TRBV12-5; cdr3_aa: CASGRVGQSYEQYF; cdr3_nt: TGTGCTAGTGGTCGAGTGGGACAGAGCTACGAGCAGTACTTC
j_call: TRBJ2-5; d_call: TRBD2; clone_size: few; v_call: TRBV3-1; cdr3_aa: CASSPTSGRSETQYF; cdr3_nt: TGTGCCAGCAGTCCTACTAGCGGGAGATCGGAGACCCAGTACTTC
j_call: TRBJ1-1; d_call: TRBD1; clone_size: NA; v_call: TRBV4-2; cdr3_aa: CASSHLGQGAENTEAFF; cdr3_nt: TGTGCCAGCAGCCATCTGGGACAGGGGGCGGAGAACACTGAAGCTTTCTTT
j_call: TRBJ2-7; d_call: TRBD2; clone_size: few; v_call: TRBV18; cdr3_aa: CASSREGISYEQYF; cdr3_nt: TGTGCCAGCTCAAGGGAGGGGATATCCTACGAGCAGTACTTC
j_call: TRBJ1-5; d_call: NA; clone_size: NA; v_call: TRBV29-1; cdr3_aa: CSVVLGLDNQPQHF; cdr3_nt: TGCAGCGTTGTGCTGGGACTTGATAATCAGCCCCAGCATTTT
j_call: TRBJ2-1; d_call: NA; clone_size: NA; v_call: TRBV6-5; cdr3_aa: CASSPRASNNEQFF; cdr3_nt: TGTGCCAGCAGCCCACGGGCTAGCAACAATGAGCAGTTCTTC
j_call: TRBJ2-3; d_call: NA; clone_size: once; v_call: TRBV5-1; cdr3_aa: CASSWPSSSDTQYF; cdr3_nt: TGCGCCAGCAGCTGGCCTAGCTCGTCAGATACGCAGTATTTT
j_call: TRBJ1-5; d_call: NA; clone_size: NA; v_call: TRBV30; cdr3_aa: CAWSVPTRPQHF; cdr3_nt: TGTGCCTGGAGTGTACCCACCCGGCCCCAGCATTTT
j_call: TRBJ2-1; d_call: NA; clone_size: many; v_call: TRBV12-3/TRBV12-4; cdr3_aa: CASKFRAGSSYNEQFF; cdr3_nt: TGTGCCTCCAAGTTTAGGGCAGGGAGCTCCTACAATGAGCAGTTCTTC
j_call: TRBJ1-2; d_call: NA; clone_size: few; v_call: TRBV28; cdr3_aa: CASMAPTWNGYTF; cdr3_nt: TGTGCCAGCATGGCCCCGACTTGGAATGGCTACACCTTC
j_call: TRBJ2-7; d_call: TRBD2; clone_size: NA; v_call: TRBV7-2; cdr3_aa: CASSVGTSGSPHEQYF; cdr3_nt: TGTGCCAGCAGCGTAGGGACTAGCGGGAGCCCCCACGAGCAGTACTTC
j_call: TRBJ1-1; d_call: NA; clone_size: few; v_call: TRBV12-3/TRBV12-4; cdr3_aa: CASSLAGLMTEAFF; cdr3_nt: TGTGCCAGCAGTTTAGCGGGCCTGATGACTGAAGCTTTCTTT
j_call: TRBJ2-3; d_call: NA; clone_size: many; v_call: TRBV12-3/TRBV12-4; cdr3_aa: CASSLRATDTQYF; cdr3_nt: TGTGCCAGCAGCTTAAGGGCGACAGATACGCAGTATTTT
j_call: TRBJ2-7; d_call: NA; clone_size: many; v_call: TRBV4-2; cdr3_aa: CASSQDGREDEQYF; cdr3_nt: TGTGCCAGCAGCCAAGATGGTCGGGAAGACGAGCAGTACTTC